This is a list of T cell receptor beta chains from one sample in a study of OX40 agonist ivuxolimab in advanced cancers. The repertoire was sequenced with immunoSEQ multiplex PCR; TCRdb's copy has only in-frame clones and lacks some. Of tens of thousands of clones in the sample, approximately 86% are singletons; the top ten hold more than 13%. Sequencing used CD4+ or CD8+ T cells sorted from blood, obtained in a trial of the OX40 agonist ivuxolimab. All receptors derive from an adult with an advanced solid tumor such as melanoma, head and neck, liver or kidney cancer. CDR3s include the opening cysteine and the closing phenylalanine or tryptophan.

TRBV11-2	CASRKTGQGRYEQYF
TRBV9	CASSVATSGELFF
TRBV7-9	CASSTREQGRYEQYF
TRBV2	CASSSGGNTEAFF
TRBV27	CASESQRGAYTQYF
TRBV4-3	CASSQDTGGNTEAFF
TRBV4-1	CASTTTIIGQGSPLRNTEAFF
TRBV5-8	CASSSSESSYNEQFF
TRBV4-3	CASSQDDRGYGYTF
TRBV25-1	CASAMWDSTSPLHF